The 14 T cell receptor beta chains reported below all come from one sample, sequenced in a study of T cells in Graves' hyperthyroidism and ophthalmopathy. Using RNA transcripts as the source, TCR beta CDR3 regions were amplified. The TCR CDR3 first-round RT-PCR relied on the HTBI primer set. One entry per CDR3 protein results from TCRdb running MiXCR on the multiplex PCR reads. The data hold about 360,000 distinct CDR3 sequences, with under 15% observed a single time. Sequenced sample: blood. The receptor set was obtained from a woman in her late teens or twenties with Graves' hyperthyroidism.

This clonotype was observed a handful of times. The chain carries TRBV4-2 and TRBJ2-7; perhaps TRBD2 as D (5 bases). Per germline, CDR1 LGHNA and CDR2 YNFKEQ. The CDR3 runs to 14 residues. V was clipped by 0 bases and J by 6 bases, with 12 bases between them. The CDR3 loop is CASSQETPGGEQYF. The CDR3 coding sequence is TGTGCCAGCAGCCAAGAGACTCCCGGAGGCGAGCAGTACTTC.

The table lists this clonotype with many counts. The chain links TRBV6-1 to TRBJ2-1; D possibly corresponds to TRBD2 (5 bases). The ends were cut back, 8 bases at V and 2 bases at J, with 10 bases in the middle. The CDR3 covers 13 residues. Germline V gene data show CDR1 as MNHNS and CDR2 as SASEGT. CDR3 sequence (DNA): TGTGCCAGCTGCGGGTACCCCTACAATGAGCAGTTCTTC. Translated: CASCGYPYNEQFF.

The chain couples TRBV2 to TRBJ1-6; the D is unclear. Germline V gives CDR1 SNHLY, CDR2 FYNNEI. The V and J ends lost 7 bases and 0 bases respectively, with 13 bases between them. CDR3 length: 16 amino acids. CDR3: CASTRGQRSYNSPLHF. In nucleotides, the CDR3 is TGTGCCAGCACCCGGGGTCAGCGCTCCTATAATTCACCCCTCCACTTT.

There are many counts of this clonotype. The J gene is TRBJ2-7, the V gene TRBV6-1; 9 nucleotides align to TRBD1. The CDR3 length is 15 residues. Germline V CDR1 and CDR2: MNHNS, SASEGT. Germline trimming cut 5 bases from V and 0 bases from J; bases unmatched to any gene: 5. For the CDR3, the DNA is TGTGCCAGCAGTCACGGACAGGGGAGCTCCTACGAGCAGTACTTC. Translated, it gives CASSHGQGSSYEQYF.

This clonotype was picked up many times. The CDR3 sequence is CASSQHHRGSSPLHF. The CDR3 bases are TGTGCCAGCAGCCAGCATCACAGGGGGAGTTCACCCCTCCACTTT. The chain is built from TRBV3-1 and TRBJ1-6; 8 bases match TRBD1. This CDR3 has 15 residues. V trimming: 3 bases; J trimming: 9 bases; junction bases outside the gene matches: 7. CDR1 and CDR2 (germline): LGHDT, YNNKEL (reference sequence).

The chain recombines TRBV11-3 with TRBJ2-3; D uncertain. The J call is uncertain, as TRBJ1-5 better fits the DNA end. The CDR3 sequence is 13 residues long. Germline CDR1 SGHNT, CDR2 YENEEA. As DNA, the CDR3 is TGTGCCAGCAGCTTAGTCTGGGGAGATACGCAGCATTTT. This codes for CASSLVWGDTQHF.

This clonotype showed up many times. J is TRBJ1-5 and V is TRBV7-2; weak D call: TRBD1 (5 bases). V gave up 4 bases and J gave up 6 bases, with 13 bases separating them. The germline V gene encodes CDR1 SGHTA and CDR2 FQGNSA. CDR3 length equals 14 residues. In DNA, the CDR3 is TGTGCCAGCAGCTCGACCTTGGGGGTTCAGCCCCAGCATTTT. Its protein is CASSSTLGVQPQHF.

In this sample, this clonotype turned up many times. The V gene is TRBV6-4, the J gene TRBJ2-7, with D tentatively TRBD1 (5 bases). Trimming cost V 7 bases and J 5 bases, with 24 bases left between them. Germline CDR1 reads MRHNA; CDR2 reads SNTAGT. The CDR3 is 16 residues long. The CDR3 sequence: CASIGDGQGPSNEQYF. The CDR3 nucleotides read TGTGCCAGCATTGGGGATGGGCAGGGCCCCTCGAACGAGCAGTACTTC.

At least ten counts were recorded for this clonotype. The chain couples TRBV7-3 to TRBJ2-1; 12 nucleotides match TRBD2. Germline CDR1 reads SGHTA; CDR2 reads FQGTGA. V lost 0 bases to trimming and J lost 6 bases; unmatched junction nucleotides: 0. The CDR3 is 15 amino acids. The DNA of the CDR3 is TGTGCCAGCAGCTTAACGACTAGCGGGAGCAATGAGCAGTTCTTC. Its translation: CASSLTTSGSNEQFF.

The chain is built from TRBV5-1 and TRBJ1-5; a weak D match, TRBD1 (5 bases). CDR3 length: 15 residues. CDR1 and CDR2 (germline): SGHRS, YFSETQ. Trimming removed 5 bases from V and 4 bases from J, with 16 bases in between. The CDR3 sequence is CASSVGGGGNQPQHF. CDR3 DNA sequence: TGCGCCAGCAGTGTCGGCGGCGGGGGGAATCAGCCCCAGCATTTT.

This clonotype occurred many times. The chain links TRBV3-1 to TRBJ2-5, with D possibly TRBD2 on 6 matching bases. V was shortened by 3 bases and J by 6 bases, with 17 bases between the two germline ends. Germline V gene lookup returns CDR1 LGHDT and CDR2 YNNKEL (reference sequence). CDR3 length: 15 amino acids. The CDR3 sequence is CASSQEGGSPKTQYF. The CDR3 nucleotides are TGTGCCAGCAGCCAGGAGGGCGGATCTCCAAAGACCCAGTACTTC.

This clonotype was picked up many times. The chain recombines TRBV5-1 with TRBJ1-1; 7 bases are shared with TRBD1. This CDR3 spans 16 amino acids. The junction had 10 bases not matched to a gene; V was cut back by 4 bases and J by 1 base. CDR1 is SGHRS, CDR2 YFSETQ, per germline. The CDR3 DNA follows: TGCGCCAGCAGCCTTGATAGGGACAGACGGAACACTGAAGCTTTCTTT. The encoded protein is CASSLDRDRRNTEAFF.

This clonotype was seen more than once but under ten times. The chain links TRBV6-5 to TRBJ1-2, with 7 nucleotides matching TRBD1. Germline CDR1 and CDR2: MNHEY and SVGAGI. This CDR3 region has 15 residues. The V and J ends lost 4 bases and 4 bases, in that order; junction bases with no gene match: 9. The CDR3: CASSSTRQGTYGYTF. The CDR3 DNA is TGTGCCAGCAGTTCTACTCGACAGGGAACCTATGGCTACACCTTC.

The J gene is TRBJ2-2, the V gene TRBV7-6, with TRBD1 matching 10 bases. The CDR3 extends over 17 amino acids. The germline gives CDR1 SGHVS, CDR2 FNYEAQ. The V and J ends lost 4 bases and 2 bases, in that order; junction bases with no gene match: 7. The CDR3 loop is CASSSRDRGPNTGELFF. The CDR3 coding sequence is TGTGCCAGCAGCTCCCGGGACAGGGGTCCTAACACCGGGGAGCTGTTTTTT.